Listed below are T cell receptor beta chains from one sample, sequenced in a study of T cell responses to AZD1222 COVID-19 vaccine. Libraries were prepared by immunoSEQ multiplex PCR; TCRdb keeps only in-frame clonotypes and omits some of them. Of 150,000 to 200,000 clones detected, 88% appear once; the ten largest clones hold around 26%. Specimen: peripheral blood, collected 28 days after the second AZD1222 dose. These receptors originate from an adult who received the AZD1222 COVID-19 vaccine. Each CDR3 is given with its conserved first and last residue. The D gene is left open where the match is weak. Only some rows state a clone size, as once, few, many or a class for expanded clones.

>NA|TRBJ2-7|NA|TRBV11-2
CASSLVGDYEQYF
TGTGCCAGCAGCCTGGTCGGCGACTACGAGCAGTACTTC
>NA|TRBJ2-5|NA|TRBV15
CATSRVSSAQETQYF
TGTGCCACCAGCAGAGTTTCTAGCGCGCAAGAGACCCAGTACTTC
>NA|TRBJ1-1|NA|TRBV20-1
CSATANTEAFF
TGCAGTGCTACCGCGAACACTGAAGCTTTCTTT
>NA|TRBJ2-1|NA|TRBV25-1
CASSDSSSYNEQFF
TGTGCCAGCAGTGACTCCAGCTCCTACAATGAGCAGTTCTTC
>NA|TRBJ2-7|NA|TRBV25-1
CASSRPSSYEQYF
TGTGCCAGCAGTAGACCTAGCTCCTACGAGCAGTACTTC
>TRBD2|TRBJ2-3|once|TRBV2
CASSEGGGDTQYF
TGTGCCAGCAGTGAAGGGGGGGGAGATACGCAGTATTTT
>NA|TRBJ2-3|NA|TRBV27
CASSPLGGTTDTQYF
TGTGCCAGCAGTCCCCTTGGCGGGACCACAGATACGCAGTATTTT
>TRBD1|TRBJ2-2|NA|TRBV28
CASSLPPGQGMLFF
TGTGCCAGCAGTTTACCTCCGGGACAGGGGATGTTGTTTTTT
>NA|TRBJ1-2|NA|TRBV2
CASSETDSWGYTF
TGTGCCAGCAGTGAGACGGACTCATGGGGCTACACCTTC
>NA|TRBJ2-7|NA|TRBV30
CAWSGSGHEQYF
TGTGCCTGGAGTGGTTCCGGGCACGAGCAGTACTTC
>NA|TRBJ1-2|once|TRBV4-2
CASSPRLDSNYGYTF
TGTGCCAGCAGCCCACGACTCGACAGCAACTATGGCTACACCTTC
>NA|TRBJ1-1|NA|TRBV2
CASTYPDTEAFF
TGTGCCAGTACCTACCCTGACACTGAAGCTTTCTTT
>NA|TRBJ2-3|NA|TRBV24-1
CATSELTDTQYF
TGTGCCACCAGTGAACTCACAGATACGCAGTATTTT
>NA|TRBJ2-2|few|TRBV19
CASSKVGELFF
TGTGCCAGTAGTAAGGTCGGGGAGCTGTTTTTT
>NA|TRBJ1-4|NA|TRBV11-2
CASSFSTSEKLFF
TGTGCCAGCAGCTTCTCGACATCGGAAAAACTGTTTTTT
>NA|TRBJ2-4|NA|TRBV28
CASSVTSEGGKNIQYF
TGTGCCAGCAGCGTTACCAGCGAGGGGGGCAAAAACATTCAGTACTTC
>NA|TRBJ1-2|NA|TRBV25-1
CASSSRGGYGYTF
TGTGCCAGCAGTTCCCGAGGGGGCTATGGCTACACCTTC
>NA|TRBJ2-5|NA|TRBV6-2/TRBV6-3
CASSYSRDWTGETQYF
TGTGCCAGCAGTTACTCCCGGGACTGGACCGGGGAGACCCAGTACTTC
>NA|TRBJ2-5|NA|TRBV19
CASSTIPGVETQYF
TGTGCCAGTAGTACCATCCCGGGAGTAGAGACCCAGTACTTC
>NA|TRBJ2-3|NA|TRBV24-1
CATSDLRGASTDTQYF
TGTGCCACCAGTGATTTGAGGGGAGCTAGCACAGATACGCAGTATTTT
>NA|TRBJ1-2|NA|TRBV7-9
CASSSTDDGYTF
TGTGCCAGCAGCTCAACAGACGATGGCTACACCTTC
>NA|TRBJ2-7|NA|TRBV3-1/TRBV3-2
CASSPSSGLYEQYF
TGTGCCAGCAGCCCGTCATCAGGACTCTACGAGCAGTACTTC
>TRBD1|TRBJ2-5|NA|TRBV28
CASSRGTGGETQYF
TGTGCCAGCAGTAGGGGGACAGGGGGAGAGACCCAGTACTTC
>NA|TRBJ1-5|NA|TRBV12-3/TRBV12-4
CASSDTNQPQHF
TGTGCCAGCAGCGATACCAATCAGCCCCAGCATTTT
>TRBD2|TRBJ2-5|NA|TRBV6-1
CASSEALSGSIETQYF
TGTGCCAGCAGTGAAGCGTTAAGCGGGAGCATAGAGACCCAGTACTTC
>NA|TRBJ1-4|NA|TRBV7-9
CASSFGGGVDEKLFF
TGTGCCAGCAGCTTCGGGGGCGGGGTTGATGAAAAACTGTTTTTT
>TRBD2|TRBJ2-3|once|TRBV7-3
CASSLLAGPTDTQYF
TGTGCCAGCAGCTTACTAGCGGGACCCACAGATACGCAGTATTTT
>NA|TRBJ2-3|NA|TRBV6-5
CASRGTADTQYF
TGTGCCAGCAGGGGGACGGCGGATACGCAGTATTTT
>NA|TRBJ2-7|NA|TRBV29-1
CSVQQGAGSYEQYF
TGCAGCGTCCAACAGGGTGCTGGCTCCTACGAGCAGTACTTC
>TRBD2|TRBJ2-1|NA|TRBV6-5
CASSLLAGAYNEQFF
TGTGCCAGCAGCCTTCTAGCGGGAGCCTACAATGAGCAGTTCTTC
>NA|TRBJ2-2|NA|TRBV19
CASSLDRNTGELFF
TGTGCCAGTAGTCTCGACAGAAACACCGGGGAGCTGTTTTTT
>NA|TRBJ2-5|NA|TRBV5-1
CASSLDIYQETQYF
TGCGCCAGCAGCTTGGATATATACCAAGAGACCCAGTACTTC
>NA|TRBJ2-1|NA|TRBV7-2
CASILQTGLSNEQFF
TGTGCCAGCATCCTACAGACAGGTTTGAGCAATGAGCAGTTCTTC
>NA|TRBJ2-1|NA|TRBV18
CASSPRVRDIDEQFF
TGTGCCAGCTCACCACGGGTGCGGGATATAGATGAGCAGTTCTTC
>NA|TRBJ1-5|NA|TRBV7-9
CASSRQENQPQHF
TGTGCCAGCAGTAGACAGGAAAATCAGCCCCAGCATTTT
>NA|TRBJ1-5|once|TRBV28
CASSLGGSWSNQPQHF
TGTGCCAGCAGTTTAGGGGGGTCTTGGAGCAATCAGCCCCAGCATTTT
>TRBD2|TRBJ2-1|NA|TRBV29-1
CSVGSGSLSNEQFF
TGCAGCGTTGGAAGCGGGAGTTTAAGCAATGAGCAGTTCTTC
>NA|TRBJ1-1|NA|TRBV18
CASSPAQNTEAFF
TGTGCCAGCTCCCCCGCGCAGAACACTGAAGCTTTCTTT